This TCR beta chain comes out of a study of blood T cell repertoires in COVID-19. Overall study context: Samples taken during acute and convalescent COVID-19 were collected in the United States, Italy and Spain. Sample material is recorded as cDNA or gDNA derived from T cells, B-cell-depleted T cells, or PBMCs.

In germline, CDR1 is MNHEY, CDR2 SMNVEV (reference sequence). V trimming: 6 bases; J trimming: 4 bases; junction bases outside the gene matches: 3. CDR3 length: 14 amino acids. Sequencing used immunoSEQ multiplex PCR; TCRdb keeps in-frame clones, though not all of them. The data show some 46,000 clones, 70% to 90% seen once. The chain links TRBV27 to TRBJ2-6; TRBD2 aligns across 7 bases. The clonotype comes from a woman of 80 years or more with COVID-19, enrolled during active disease. The specimen sequenced was peripheral blood. CDR3 loop: CASRWRGGANVLTF. DNA of the CDR3: TGTGCCAGCAGGTGGCGGGGGGGGGCCAACGTCCTGACTTTC.